Included here is one T cell receptor (beta chain) sequence, with context. Its recognized antigen is unknown. Per-nucleotide qualities are absent, and no much larger clonotype sits a single base away. Collaborating institutions collected whole blood in K2EDTA tubes following their own protocols. For TCRbeta analysis, collaborator samples were shipped as frozen whole blood, as isolated PBMCs, or as DNA extracted from either sample type. This sample is drawn from a study of blood T cell repertoires in COVID-19 (dated by TCRdb to 2020 to 2022). Regarding the research as a whole: Samples from collaborators originated in the United States, Italy and Spain and spanned both the acute and convalescent phases of COVID-19. Subjects who had been exposed to COVID-19, were actively infected with it, or had recovered from it provided the deeply sampled blood TCRbeta repertoires that made up the dataset. The material from the prospective study consisted of cDNA or gDNA derived from T cells, B-cell-depleted T cells, or PBMCs. Samples came from the ongoing ImmuneRACE study (first 160 participants) plus 1,254 subjects from 6 global collaborators. HLA class I and class II types, where available, came from metadata supplied by the sample provider rather than from assay-based typing. The sample metadata nearly always contained a de-identified subject ID, COVID-19 status, age in years and sex. The repertoires were released in a freely available public database intended as a resource for research on the immune response to SARS-CoV-2.

The CDR3, from cysteine to phenylalanine, totals 16 residues. This entry keeps only the CDR3 DNA: 48 bases, framed from base 1. Trimming at the junction amounts to 0 bases on V and 2 bases on J, and the germline ends lie 11 bases apart. From a lookup of the germline V gene, CDR1 and CDR2 are MNHEY and SVGAGI. TCRbeta CDR3 regions were amplified from genomic DNA using the immunoSEQ Assay, a bias-controlled multiplex PCR. Per the authors' processing: The number of nucleated cells in each sample was estimated from the amplification of reference gene primers within the assay. To quantify the absolute abundance of each unique TCRbeta CDR3 rearrangement, sequence reads were collapsed and filtered. Productive Simpson clonality was computed per sample as the square root of Simpson's diversity index over productive rearrangements. This immuneACCESS table, as held by TCRdb, lists in-frame sequences with V and J called but not all clones. Of the missing ones, under half trace to an unresolved V gene in checked studies; the others have no known cause. The V and J calls and clone size are taken from that table; D and trimming were inferred from the DNA. This sample lists about 89,000 clones; around 88% were detected once. Jointly, the top ten make up around 0.47% of the sample.

General findings and caveats noted by the study authors: How much clinical and demographic metadata was included differed by source and by participant, and the metadata was provided uncurated.

The chain uses TRBV6-5 and TRBJ1-5; the best D guess is TRBD1, with 5 bases matching. This receptor was obtained from a man between 60 and 75 years old with acute or convalescent COVID-19. What was sequenced was peripheral blood. The nucleotides are TGTGCCAGCAGTTACTCCGGGAGGGGAGGCAATCAGCCCCAGCATTTT. The resulting protein is CASSYSGRGGNQPQHF.